The clone carrying this T cell receptor (beta chain) came up many times. This entry belongs to a study of identical twins. Through template switching, a universal primer site was introduced, and the cDNA contained unique molecular identifiers. TCRdb re-analysed the 5' RACE reads in MiXCR, keeping a single row per CDR3 protein. The table lists approximately 140,000 distinct CDR3 sequences, under 4.5% of them singletons. After removal of 7 bases from V and 3 bases from J, the junction contained 8 bases not matched to a gene. Germline-derived CDR1 and CDR2 are SGHAT and FQNNGV. The CDR3 extends over 15 amino acids.

The material sequenced was memory T cells sorted from blood. This clonotype was sampled from a man between 18 and 35 years old in good health. The genes are TRBV11-2 and TRBJ2-3; 9 positions agree with TRBD2. The CDR3 DNA is TGTGCCAGCACCTCTAGCGGGAACCCAACAGATACGCAGTATTTT. As protein: CASTSSGNPTDTQYF. Looking up the rest from reference TRBV11-2 and TRBJ2-3 gives the full variable domain: EAGVAQSPRYKIIEKRQSVAFWCNPISGHATLYWYQQILGQGPKLLIQFQNNGVVDDSQLPKDRFSAERLKGVDSTLKIQPAKLEDSAVYLCASTSSGNPTDTQYFGPGTRLTVL.